This passage covers 27 T cell receptor beta chains from one sample sequenced in a study of blood T cell repertoires in COVID-19. The assay was immunoSEQ multiplex PCR, and TCRdb's table has in-frame clones only and misses some. The sample includes hundreds of thousands of clones, roughly 86% of them seen just once. Source material: PBMCs or T cells enriched from blood (not recorded which). The receptors originated from a middle-aged woman with acute COVID-19.

This clone appeared a single time. The chain recombines TRBV5-1 with TRBJ2-7; 11 nucleotides match TRBD2. V gave up 3 bases and J gave up 1 base; unmatched junction bases: 6. The germline CDR1 and CDR2 sequences are SGHRS and YFSETQ. The CDR3 covers 16 residues. Here the CDR3 reads CASSSGLADPSYEQYF. The CDR3 coding sequence is TGCGCCAGCAGCTCGGGACTAGCGGATCCTTCCTACGAGCAGTACTTC. Supplemented by reference TRBV5-1 and TRBJ2-7, the full variable domain reads KAGVTQTPRYLIKTRGQQVTLSCSPISGHRSVSWYQQTPGQGLQFLFEYFSETQRNKGNFPGRFSGRQFSNSRSEMNVSTLELGDSALYLCASSSGLADPSYEQYFGPGTRLTVT.

The chain is built from TRBV4-2 and TRBJ1-1; D is perhaps TRBD1 (6 bases). The CDR3 totals 16 residues. Deletions cut 3 bases from V and 0 bases from J, with 14 bases between. From germline, CDR1 is LGHNA and CDR2 YNFKEQ. CDR3 in amino acids: CASSHVGQTMNTEAFF. DNA of the CDR3: TGTGCCAGCAGCCATGTTGGACAGACCATGAACACTGAAGCTTTCTTT.

J is TRBJ2-3 and V is TRBV7-8; tentative D call: TRBD2 (6 bases). CDR1 is SGHVS and CDR2 is FQNEAQ in the germline V gene. The CDR3 length is 15 residues. The V end was cut by 1 base, the J end by 6 bases, with 14 bases between. CDR3 DNA sequence: TGTGCCAGCAGCTTAGGGCAGCGGGTATTGGATACGCAGTATTTT. Amino acids: CASSLGQRVLDTQYF.

CDR3 DNA sequence: TGTGCCAGCAGCTTGGAGGGGCAGTATGGCTACACCTTC. It codes for CASSLEGQYGYTF. This rearrangement joins TRBV5-5 to TRBJ1-2, with D possibly TRBD1 on 5 matching bases. This CDR3 has 13 amino acids. The V gene's germline CDR1 is SGHKS and CDR2 YYEKEE (reference sequence). V shed 0 bases and J shed 5 bases, with 8 bases lying between them.

The chain uses TRBV11-2 and TRBJ2-7; TRBD2 aligns across 7 bases. The CDR3 is 14 residues long. V was clipped by 5 bases and J by 0 bases; unmatched bases: 4. Germline lookup yields CDR1 SGHAT and CDR2 FQNNGV. The CDR3 DNA sequence: TGTGCCAGCAGCCCCGAGCGGGGCTCCTACGAGCAGTACTTC. Translating it yields CASSPERGSYEQYF.

The J gene is TRBJ2-1, the V gene TRBV5-1, with D possibly matching TRBD1 (5 bases). Deletions cut 2 bases from V and 4 bases from J, with 13 bases between. The CDR3 contains 15 residues. The germline V gene has CDR1 SGHRS and CDR2 YFSETQ. The chain's CDR3 is CASSLGSGSYNEQFF. Here the CDR3 DNA reads TGCGCCAGCAGCTTAGGGTCAGGGTCGTACAATGAGCAGTTCTTC.

This clone was counted once. V usage is TRBV18 and J usage is TRBJ2-2; TRBD2 matches at 9 bases. V shed 2 bases, J shed 6 bases, and the junction held 1 base outside the gene matches. The CDR3 is 14 amino acids. CDR1 KGHSH and CDR2 LQKENI come from the germline V gene. The CDR3 DNA reads as TGTGCCAGCTCACCAGAGCGGGAGGCCGGGGAGCTGTTTTTT. This translates into CASSPEREAGELFF. Combining the CDR3 with reference TRBV18 and TRBJ2-2 gives the whole variable domain NAGVMQNPRHLVRRRGQEARLRCSPMKGHSHVYWYRQLPEEGLKFMVYLQKENIIDESGMPKERFSAEFPKEGPSILRIQQVVRGDSAAYFCASSPEREAGELFFGEGSRLTVL.

The chain employs TRBV3-1 (or the pseudogene TRBV3-2) and TRBJ2-1, with TRBD2 matching 8 bases. This CDR3 has 17 amino acids. J was trimmed by 5 bases and V by 4 bases; bases with no gene match: 13. Germline-derived CDR1 and CDR2 are LGHDT and YNNKEL (reference sequence). CDR3 in amino acids: CASSPDPQREYDNEQFF. In DNA form, the CDR3 reads TGTGCCAGCAGCCCCGATCCGCAGCGGGAGTACGACAATGAGCAGTTCTTC.

The chain links TRBV30 to TRBJ1-1, with TRBD1 identical over 8 bases. The CDR3 runs 14 residues. V trimming: 5 bases; J trimming: 1 base; junction bases outside the gene matches: 6. The germline CDR1 and CDR2 sequences are GTSNPN and SVGIG (reference sequence). CDR3 sequence: CAWGGTGKNTEAFF. The CDR3 region has the DNA TGTGCCTGGGGTGGGACAGGTAAGAACACTGAAGCTTTCTTT.

The chain recombines TRBV11-3 with TRBJ2-3; D ambiguous. The CDR3 has 12 residues. V was cut by 4 bases and J by 6 bases, with 8 bases left in between. The germline V gene encodes CDR1 SGHNT and CDR2 YENEEA. Written as DNA, the CDR3 is TGTGCCAGCAGCTCTAAACCCGATACGCAGTATTTT. Residues: CASSSKPDTQYF. The variable domain in full, completed from reference TRBV11-3 and TRBJ2-3, reads EAGVVQSPRYKIIEKKQPVAFWCNPISGHNTLYWYLQNLGQGPELLIRYENEEAVDDSQLPKDRFSAERLKGVDSTLKIQPAELGDSAVYLCASSSKPDTQYFGPGTRLTVL.

The chain links TRBV5-6 to TRBJ1-2; D is perhaps TRBD1 (5 bases). Trimming stripped 5 bases from V and 0 bases from J, with 20 bases between. The CDR3 sequence is 17 residues long. Germline CDR1 is SGHDT and CDR2 is YYEEEE. The CDR3 loop is CASSPWAGKTSNYGYTF. The CDR3 DNA reads as TGTGCCAGCAGTCCCTGGGCAGGGAAAACATCTAACTATGGCTACACCTTC.

This clone was recorded once. This chain joins TRBV4-2 and TRBJ2-3, with 7 positions matching TRBD2. Trimming cost V 6 bases and J 5 bases; bases outside gene matches: 14. This CDR3 spans 16 amino acids. From germline, CDR1 is LGHNA and CDR2 YNFKEQ. The CDR3, as DNA: TGTGCCAGCAGAAACTTCGAAAGCGGGATGGTAGATACGCAGTATTTT. It encodes CASRNFESGMVDTQYF.

This chain joins TRBV9 and TRBJ1-5, with 8 nucleotides matching TRBD1. Unmatched junction bases numbered 7, after V lost 3 bases and J lost 5 bases. The length of the CDR3 is 15 residues. CDR1 is SGDLS, CDR2 YYNGEE, per germline. The CDR3 here is CASSAGQGRHQPQHF. As DNA, the CDR3 is TGTGCCAGCAGCGCCGGACAGGGACGGCATCAGCCCCAGCATTTT.

The gene calls are TRBV7-6 and TRBJ2-3; the D gene is possibly TRBD2 (6 bases). Trimming took off 0 bases at V and 4 bases at J, with 11 bases between the two ends. The germline gives CDR1 SGHVS, CDR2 FNYEAQ. This CDR3 region has 15 residues. This CDR3 reads CASSLAGGASDTQYF. The CDR3, as DNA: TGTGCCAGCAGCTTAGCGGGAGGAGCTTCAGATACGCAGTATTTT.

The chain links TRBV19 to TRBJ2-7; 9 bases line up with TRBD1. CDR3 length equals 15 residues. The germline V gene encodes CDR1 LNHDA and CDR2 SQIVND (reference sequence). Losses at the gene ends were 3 bases for V and 2 bases for J; bases not matched to a gene: 5. This CDR3 reads CASSMGTGTTYEQYF. The DNA for the CDR3 is TGTGCCAGTAGTATGGGGACAGGGACTACCTACGAGCAGTACTTC.

The CDR3 coding sequence is TGTGCCAGCAGAGGAACCGAGGGTAATGAGCAGTTCTTC. Protein: CASRGTEGNEQFF. This rearrangement joins TRBV9 to TRBJ2-1, with D perhaps TRBD2 (5 bases). Trimming took off 5 bases at V and 7 bases at J, with 13 bases between the two ends. Germline V gene data show CDR1 as SGDLS and CDR2 as YYNGEE. There are 13 residues in the CDR3.

In this sample, this clone turned up once. This chain connects TRBV24-1 to TRBJ2-2; 10 nucleotides line up with TRBD2. V dropped 4 bases and J dropped 0; count of bases not matched to a gene: 7. Germline V CDR1 and CDR2: KGHDR, SFDVKD. CDR3 size: 18 residues. The CDR3 region is CATSDRSGRAANTGELFF. In DNA, the CDR3 is TGTGCCACCAGTGACCGAAGCGGGAGGGCCGCGAACACCGGGGAGCTGTTTTTT.

V usage is TRBV5-5 and J usage is TRBJ2-7; a possible D gene is TRBD2 (5 bases). The CDR3 contains 15 residues. CDR1 and CDR2 from the germline V gene are SGHKS and YYEKEE (reference sequence). V dropped 2 bases and J dropped 0 bases, with 12 bases sitting between them. The CDR3 here is CASSFRGTDSYEQYF. DNA of the CDR3: TGTGCCAGCAGCTTCCGGGGAACCGACTCCTACGAGCAGTACTTC. Using reference TRBV5-5 and TRBJ2-7 for the parts outside the CDR3, the full variable domain is DAGVTQSPTHLIKTRGQQVTLRCSPISGHKSVSWYQQVLGQGPQFIFQYYEKEERGRGNFPDRFSARQFPNYSSELNVNALLLGDSALYLCASSFRGTDSYEQYFGPGTRLTVT.

V is TRBV6-6 and J is TRBJ2-1; tentative D call: TRBD2 (5 bases). Trimming left V 1 base short and J 5 bases short, with 9 bases between. Per germline, CDR1 MNHNY and CDR2 SVGAGI (reference sequence). This CDR3 has 14 amino acids. The CDR3, as DNA: TGTGCCAGCAGTTACTTCGGACTCGACAATGAGCAGTTCTTC. It translates to CASSYFGLDNEQFF.

This clone was observed at least ten times. This chain joins TRBV27 and TRBJ2-3, with D uncertain. The CDR3 covers 14 residues. V lost 5 bases, J lost 7 bases, and 16 bases lay in between. CDR1 and CDR2 (germline): MNHEY, SMNVEV (reference sequence). The DNA of the CDR3 is TGTGCCAGCAGTCCAAACTACACCCCATATACGCAGTATTTT. It specifies CASSPNYTPYTQYF.

The chain links TRBV13 to TRBJ1-2, with D unresolved. Trimming removed 1 base at V and 8 bases at J, with 8 bases between. This CDR3 spans 12 amino acids. Per germline, CDR1 PRHDT and CDR2 FYEKMQ (reference sequence). CDR3 nucleotides: TGTGCCAGCAGCTTAGTGTCCGGGGGCTACACCTTC. It is translated as CASSLVSGGYTF.

The rearrangement joins TRBV5-4 to TRBJ2-1; no reliable D call. The CDR3 is 13 amino acids. The germline gives CDR1 SGHNT, CDR2 YYREEE (reference sequence). Deletions cut 4 bases from V and 4 bases from J, with 9 bases between. The CDR3 DNA follows: TGTGCCAGCAGCCTGCCTCAGTACAATGAGCAGTTCTTC. It specifies CASSLPQYNEQFF.

This chain links TRBV7-4 with TRBJ2-2, with no clear D. Trimming shortened V by 3 bases and J by 1 base, and 12 bases separated the two germline ends. There are 16 residues in the CDR3. The germline CDR1 and CDR2 sequences are SGHVT and SQSDAQ. This CDR3 is CASSFCSQENTGELFF. CDR3 bases: TGTGCCAGCAGCTTCTGTTCACAAGAGAACACCGGGGAGCTGTTTTTT.

The gene calls are TRBV7-8 and TRBJ2-1, with 11 bases lining up with TRBD2. The trim removed 4 bases at V and 7 bases at J, leaving 6 bases unmatched. Germline assignment: CDR1 SGHVS and CDR2 FQNEAQ. CDR3 length: 15 amino acids. CDR3 sequence reads: CASSSPGLAVNEQFF. Written as DNA, the CDR3 is TGTGCCAGCAGCTCACCGGGACTAGCGGTTAATGAGCAGTTCTTC.

The rearrangement joins TRBV12-3 or TRBV12-4 to TRBJ1-2; D is uncertain. Deletions cut 5 bases from V and 4 bases from J, with 11 bases between. There are 13 residues in the CDR3. The CDR3 sequence is CASSNAGVYGYTF. The CDR3 DNA is TGTGCCAGCAGTAATGCGGGAGTCTATGGCTACACCTTC.

The chain uses TRBV2 and TRBJ1-4; 7 positions match TRBD1. Germline V CDR1 and CDR2: SNHLY, FYNNEI. Unmatched junction bases numbered 7, after V lost 6 bases and J lost 3 bases. The CDR3 extends over 15 amino acids. The CDR3 DNA sequence: TGTGCCAGCAGGAACAGGGGCGTGGCTAATGAAAAACTGTTTTTT. As protein: CASRNRGVANEKLFF.

The chain recombines TRBV24-1 with TRBJ1-6; possibly TRBD1 for D (5 bases). The CDR3 loop spans 13 amino acids. V lost 11 bases, J lost 7 bases, and 14 bases lay in between. From germline, CDR1 is KGHDR and CDR2 SFDVKD. The CDR3 loop reads CAKPGRGNSPLHF. For the CDR3, the DNA is TGTGCCAAACCCGGGAGGGGAAATTCACCCCTCCACTTT.